The clone carrying this TCR beta chain was seen once. These data originate in a study of blood T cell repertoires in COVID-19. About the research overall: Acute-phase and convalescent COVID-19 samples originated in the United States, Italy and Spain. Nucleic acid was either cDNA or gDNA, and it came from T cells, B-cell-depleted T cells, or PBMCs.

Germline CDR1 SGHAT, CDR2 FQNNGV. The CDR3 loop spans 16 amino acids. The J segment lost 7 bases and the V segment lost 4 bases, leaving 9 bases of the junction unmatched. Original processing methods: Researchers report that nucleated cell counts were estimated from reference gene primer amplification. The repertoire was sequenced with immunoSEQ multiplex PCR; TCRdb's copy has only in-frame clones and lacks some. D and trimming come from the DNA, and the V and J calls and clone size come from that table. The top ten hold roughly 0.25% of the sample, which has around 620,000 clones, over 80% seen once.

This chain uses TRBV11-2 with TRBJ2-2, with 10 bases lining up with TRBD1. Source material: peripheral blood. The sequence was obtained from a woman aged 18-29 years with acute or convalescent COVID-19. CDR3 DNA sequence: TGTGCCAGCAGCTCCTTAAGACAGGGGGCTTACGGGGAGCTGTTTTTT. Amino acid sequence: CASSSLRQGAYGELFF.